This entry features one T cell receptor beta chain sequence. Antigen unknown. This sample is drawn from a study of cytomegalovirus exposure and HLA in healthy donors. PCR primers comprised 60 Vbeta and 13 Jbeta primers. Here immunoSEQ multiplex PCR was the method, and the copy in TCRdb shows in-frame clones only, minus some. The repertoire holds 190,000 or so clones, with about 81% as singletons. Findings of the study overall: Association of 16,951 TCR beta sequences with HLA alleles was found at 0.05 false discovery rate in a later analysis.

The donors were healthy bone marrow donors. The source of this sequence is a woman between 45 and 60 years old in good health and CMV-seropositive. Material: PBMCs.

For the CDR3, the DNA is TGTGCCAGCAGTAAGAGACAGGGGGACTCGAACACCGGGGAGCTGTTTTTT. Translating it yields CASSKRQGDSNTGELFF. The V and J genes are TRBV2 and TRBJ2-2; 9 bases align to TRBD1. Germline V gives CDR1 SNHLY, CDR2 FYNNEI. The CDR3 length is 17 residues. Trimming took 5 bases from V and 0 from J; bases not matched to a gene: 7.